The 15 T cell receptor beta chains below were found in one sample sequenced in a study of T-cell memory formation after mild COVID-19 (dated by TCRdb to the early 2020s). Libraries were made using 5' RACE. The listed sequencing device is Illumina NovaSeq 6000. Clones were called with MiXCR by TCRdb after fastp trimmed the public reads at Q25, and only in-frame beta chains were retained. Entries are consolidated by CDR3 protein sequence, retaining the most common genes and DNA. For this sample there are 300,000 or so distinct CDR3 sequences; 15% to 20% appear just once. About 23% of the sample rests with the top ten. The sample consisted of PBMCs or a T cell subset sorted from them (not recorded which). These receptors were collected from a man aged 18 to 29 who had mild COVID-19 (a few samples of this study predate the infection). The sample titles of this study are shuffled in the database, so cell type and time point are left out; the donor was told from shared clones.

The rearrangement links TRBV5-6 to TRBJ1-5, with D possibly being TRBD1 (5 bases). Germline V gives CDR1 SGHDT, CDR2 YYEEEE. Trimming took 4 bases from V and 9 from J, leaving 17 bases between them. This CDR3 has 14 residues. The DNA for the CDR3 is TGTGCCAGCAGCCTCCGGGATCGGGGCCTGCCCCAGCATTTT. This sequence encodes CASSLRDRGLPQHF. Drawing the rest from reference TRBV5-6 and TRBJ1-5, the complete variable domain is DAGVTQSPTHLIKTRGQQVTLRCSPKSGHDTVSWYQQALGQGPQFIFQYYEEEERQRGNFPDRFSGHQFPNYSSELNVNALLLGDSALYLCASSLRDRGLPQHFGDGTRLSIL.

This clonotype showed up just a few times. The rearrangement links TRBV20-1 to TRBJ2-4; weak D call: TRBD2 (6 bases). There are 15 residues in the CDR3. Trimming took 1 base from V and 6 from J, leaving 16 bases between them. Germline lookup yields CDR1 DFQATT and CDR2 SNEGSKA (reference sequence). The DNA of the CDR3 is TGCAGTGCTAGAGTTGGCGGGGCGTCCTTAAACATTCAGTACTTC. This encodes CSARVGGASLNIQYF.

This chain connects TRBV11-2 to TRBJ2-3, with D tentatively TRBD1 (7 bases). V was trimmed by 2 bases and J by 2 bases, leaving 20 bases between them. Germline-derived CDR1 and CDR2 are SGHAT and FQNNGV. The CDR3 totals 18 residues. The CDR3 coding sequence is TGTGCCAGCAGCTTAATCTTATTGGCAGGGGGGACCACAGATACGCAGTATTTT. Protein product: CASSLILLAGGTTDTQYF.

There are a few counts of this clonotype. The chain employs TRBV7-2 and TRBJ1-1; weak D call: TRBD1 (6 bases). This CDR3 region has 13 residues. V shed 5 bases and J shed 8 bases, with 15 bases lying between them. Germline V gene data show CDR1 as SGHTA and CDR2 as FQGNSA. CDR3 DNA sequence: TGTGCCAGCAGCCCACCAGGGGACCGCGAAGCTTTCTTT. Protein sequence: CASSPPGDREAFF. The whole variable domain, remainder taken from reference TRBV7-2 and TRBJ1-1, is GAGVSQSPSNKVTEKGKDVELRCDPISGHTALYWYRQSLGQGLEFLIYFQGNSAPDKSGLPSDRFSAERTGGSVSTLTIQRTQQEDSAVYLCASSPPGDREAFFGQGTRLTVV.

This clonotype was detected ten times or more. This rearrangement joins TRBV18 to TRBJ2-7; tentative D call: TRBD1 (6 bases). Trimming took 5 bases from V and 2 from J, leaving 13 bases between them. Per the germline V gene, CDR1 is KGHSH and CDR2 is LQKENI. The CDR3 has 14 amino acids. This CDR3 is CASSEKQGPYEQYV. In DNA, the CDR3 is TGTGCCAGCTCAGAAAAACAGGGCCCCTACGAGCAGTACGTC.

This clonotype has more than one count but fewer than ten. Germline is not matched at one junction end, which may reflect a read error. This chain connects TRBV7-9 to TRBJ2-2; D is possibly TRBD2 (5 bases). Germline CDR1 is SEHNR and CDR2 is FQNEAQ (reference sequence). There are 14 residues in the CDR3. CDR3 region: CASSLEDVSGELSF. The CDR3 DNA is TGTGCCAGCAGCTTAGAGGACGTGTCCGGGGAGCTGTCTTTT.

This clonotype appeared a few times. V usage is TRBV5-1 and J usage is TRBJ2-3; D ambiguous. There are 15 residues in the CDR3. CDR1 is SGHRS and CDR2 is YFSETQ in the germline V gene. The V end lost 0 bases, the J end lost 0 bases, and 8 bases lay between the germline ends. CDR3 coding DNA: TGCGCCAGCAGCTTGGGCGCAACAAGCACAGATACGCAGTATTTT. It encodes CASSLGATSTDTQYF.

This rearrangement joins TRBV7-3 to TRBJ2-1; no definite D call. CDR3 length: 12 residues. Trimming removed 5 bases at V and 5 bases at J, with 7 bases between. Looked up from germline, CDR1 is SGHTA and CDR2 is FQGTGA. The CDR3 reads CASSGLNNEQFF. CDR3 nucleotides: TGTGCCAGCAGCGGTTTGAACAATGAGCAGTTCTTC.

V and J are TRBV20-1 and TRBJ2-3; the D gene is possibly TRBD2 (6 bases). Trimming removed 1 base at V and 4 bases at J, with 21 bases between. The V gene's germline CDR1 is DFQATT and CDR2 SNEGSKA (reference sequence). CDR3 length equals 17 residues. The CDR3 nucleotides read TGCAGTGCTAGAGCCGGGTCCGGGACTCCCAGGTCAGATACGCAGTATTTT. Amino acids: CSARAGSGTPRSDTQYF.

The rearrangement links TRBV7-9 to TRBJ1-1, with a weak D call TRBD1 (6 bases). The V end lost 4 bases, the J end lost 10 bases, and 16 bases lay between the germline ends. The CDR3 is made up of 13 amino acids. Per the germline V gene, CDR1 is SEHNR and CDR2 is FQNEAQ (reference sequence). This CDR3 reads CASSYAGEGVAFF. The CDR3 bases are TGTGCCAGCAGCTACGCAGGGGAAGGAGTAGCTTTCTTT. The full variable domain, in which reference TRBV7-9 and TRBJ1-1 provide the parts outside the CDR3, is DTGVSQNPRHKITKRGQNVTFRCDPISEHNRLYWYRQTLGQGPEFLTYFQNEAQLEKSRLLSDRFSAERPKGSFSTLEIQRTEQGDSAMYLCASSYAGEGVAFFGQGTRLTVV.

This chain joins TRBV10-2 and TRBJ2-3; no definite D call. Trimming left V 11 bases short and J 0 bases short, with 21 bases between. Germline CDR1 is WSHSY and CDR2 is SAAADI. The CDR3 is made up of 16 amino acids. This chain's CDR3 is CASRRLAPDSTDTQYF. CDR3 nucleotides: TGCGCCTCCCGGCGGCTGGCACCAGATAGCACAGATACGCAGTATTTT.

The rearrangement links TRBV28 to TRBJ2-1, with unresolved D. V was pared by 9 bases and J by 9 bases, with 12 bases between. Looked up from germline, CDR1 is MDHEN and CDR2 is SYDVKM. The CDR3 runs to 11 residues. The CDR3 DNA sequence: TGTGCCAGTGGGATAGTCCGTGAGCAGTTCTTC. Its translation is CASGIVREQFF.

The V call is TRBV6-1, the J call TRBJ1-3; a weak D match, TRBD1 (6 bases). Germline assignment: CDR1 MNHNS and CDR2 SASEGT. V lost 4 bases and J lost 2, with 21 bases in between. The CDR3 loop spans 18 amino acids. The CDR3 loop is CASSVRGGPLRAGNTIYF. The CDR3 DNA reads as TGTGCCAGCAGTGTCCGGGGGGGGCCTCTAAGAGCTGGAAACACCATATATTTT.

This CDR3 is CASSLRGGGAGDQPQHF. The CDR3 bases are TGTGCCAGCAGCTTACGGGGAGGGGGCGCGGGCGATCAGCCCCAGCATTTT. The chain couples TRBV7-2 to TRBJ1-5; TRBD1 aligns across 7 bases. This CDR3 has 17 amino acids. The V segment lost 2 bases and the J segment 5 bases; nucleotides outside the gene matches: 12. Looked up from germline, CDR1 is SGHTA and CDR2 is FQGNSA.

The chain is built from TRBV7-2 and TRBJ2-1; D may be TRBD1 (6 bases). V dropped 2 bases and J dropped 1 base, with 27 bases sitting between them. This CDR3 spans 21 amino acids. Germline V lookup: CDR1 SGHTA, CDR2 FQGNSA. The CDR3 nucleotides read TGTGCCAGCAGCTTATTACCCGAGAGCCGGAAAAACAGGGATTCCTACAATGAGCAGTTCTTC. This codes for CASSLLPESRKNRDSYNEQFF.